These 9 T cell receptor beta chains came from one sample sequenced in a study of CD8+ T cells in alopecia areata. Reverse transcription of extracted RNA yielded cDNA, which provided the sequencing template. Measured with immunoSEQ multiplex PCR; TCRdb has only the in-frame clones, and not every one. The top ten clones hold 10% to 13% of a sample with under 150,000 clones, around 45% of them seen once. Material for sequencing was NKG2D-low CD8+ T cells sorted from blood. Every receptor here comes from a human donor with alopecia areata.

V and J are TRBV29-1 and TRBJ2-5; D perhaps matches TRBD2 (6 bases). Germline loops: CDR1 SQVTM, CDR2 ANQGSEA. The CDR3 is made up of 15 amino acids. Between the trimmed V and J ends, which lost 0 bases and 0 bases, there was a span of 11 bases. The chain's CDR3 is CSVEESLAYQETQYF. In DNA form, the CDR3 reads TGCAGCGTTGAAGAGTCTCTAGCGTACCAAGAGACCCAGTACTTC.

CDR3 DNA sequence: TGCAGCGTTGAAGGGGACCTAAGCACAGATACGCAGTATTTT. This codes for CSVEGDLSTDTQYF. The chain joins TRBV29-1 to TRBJ2-3; TRBD1 or TRBD2 may be the D gene (5 bases each). From germline, CDR1 is SQVTM and CDR2 ANQGSEA. Trimming shortened V by 1 base and J by 0 bases, and 8 bases separated the two germline ends. The CDR3 totals 14 residues.

The V and J genes are TRBV29-1 and TRBJ1-2; no clear D gene. CDR1 is SQVTM, CDR2 ANQGSEA, per germline. V dropped 2 bases and J dropped 10 bases, with 11 bases sitting between them. The CDR3 spans 11 residues. The DNA of the CDR3 is TGCAGCGTTGAATCCGGGTTGGACTACACCTTC. It translates to CSVESGLDYTF.

V gene TRBV28 combines with J gene TRBJ2-7; D is unresolved. The CDR3 spans 11 residues. The ends were cut back, 4 bases at V and 3 bases at J, with 4 bases in the middle. Germline assignment: CDR1 MDHEN and CDR2 SYDVKM. CDR3 sequence reads: CASSSGYEQYF. For the CDR3, the DNA is TGTGCCAGCAGTTCTGGCTACGAGCAGTACTTC.

Remarks on this clone: One end of the junction is discordant with germline, which a read error may explain. The rearrangement joins TRBV20-1 to TRBJ2-7; 10 bases map to TRBD1. Germline loops: CDR1 DFQATT, CDR2 SNEGSKA (reference sequence). This CDR3 region has 10 residues. CDR3 coding DNA: TGCAGTGCCACTGGGACAGGGGTCTCCTTC. Its protein product is CSATGTGVSF.

The chain recombines TRBV29-1 with TRBJ2-2; D uncertain. Per germline, CDR1 SQVTM and CDR2 ANQGSEA. This CDR3 region has 12 residues. Trimming shortened V by 7 bases and J by 7 bases, and 13 bases separated the two germline ends. For the CDR3, the DNA is TGCAGCGGACGGGTTGGAGACGGGGAGCTGTTTTTT. Its translation is CSGRVGDGELFF.

The rearrangement uses TRBV27 and TRBJ2-7; D is unclear. The ends were cut back, 0 bases at V and 4 bases at J, with 10 bases in the middle. The CDR3 is 14 amino acids. Germline CDR1 reads MNHEY; CDR2 reads SMNVEV (reference sequence). CDR3 residues: CASSLSWLGYEQYF. The CDR3 DNA follows: TGTGCCAGCAGTTTATCGTGGTTGGGGTACGAGCAGTACTTC.

Only a few counts were recorded for this clone. This chain joins TRBV29-1 and TRBJ2-7; no reliable D call. Germline values: CDR1 SQVTM, CDR2 ANQGSEA. CDR3 size: 13 residues. Deletions cut 6 bases from V and 1 base from J, with 13 bases between. This CDR3 is CSVESPGSYEQYF. CDR3 in DNA: TGCAGCGTCGAGTCCCCTGGATCCTACGAGCAGTACTTC.

This rearrangement joins TRBV6-6 to TRBJ2-1; 11 bases align to TRBD2. Germline CDR1 reads MNHNY; CDR2 reads SVGAGI (reference sequence). This CDR3 has 14 amino acids. Trimming cost V 6 bases and J 3 bases; bases outside gene matches: 1. The CDR3 protein is CASRLAGDYNEQFF. CDR3 sequence (DNA): TGTGCCAGCAGACTAGCGGGAGACTACAATGAGCAGTTCTTC.